Sequencing of this T cell receptor beta chain was carried out in a study of T cell clonality in common variable immunodeficiency. Here immunoSEQ multiplex PCR was the method, and the copy in TCRdb shows in-frame clones only, minus some. Observed in the sample are under 50,000 clones, none of them singletons. This clone was seen many times. The observed sequence ends 3 residues before the CDR3 terminus, with the missing tail filled in from the germline J gene. Blood samples were heparinized, about 5 to 9 ml per donor. This CDR3 contains 15 residues. Germline CDR1 and CDR2: LNHDA and SQIVND (reference sequence). The junction had 8 bases not matched to a gene; V was cut back by 10 bases and J by 4 bases.

Sequencing used peripheral blood mononuclear cells. The receptor was isolated from a person aged 18-69 years in good health. The V gene is TRBV19, the J gene TRBJ2-3; TRBD2 aligns across 13 bases. The sequenced CDR3 bases are TGTGCCACCAACGGACTAGCGGGAGTCGCAGATACG. Its translation is CATNGLAGVADT. The whole CDR3 sequence is CATNGLAGVADTQYF.